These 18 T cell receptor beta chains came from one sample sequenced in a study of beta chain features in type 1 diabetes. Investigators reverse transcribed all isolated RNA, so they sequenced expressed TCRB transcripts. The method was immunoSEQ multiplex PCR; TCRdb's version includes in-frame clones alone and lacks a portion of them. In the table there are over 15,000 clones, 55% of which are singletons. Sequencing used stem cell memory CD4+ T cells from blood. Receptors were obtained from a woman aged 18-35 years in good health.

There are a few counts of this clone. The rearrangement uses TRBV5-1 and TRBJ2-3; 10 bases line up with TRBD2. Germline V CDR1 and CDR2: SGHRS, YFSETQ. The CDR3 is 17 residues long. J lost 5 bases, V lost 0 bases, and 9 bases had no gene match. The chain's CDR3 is CASSLEASGSVRDTQYF. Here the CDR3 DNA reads TGCGCCAGCAGCTTGGAAGCTAGCGGGAGCGTAAGAGATACGCAGTATTTT.

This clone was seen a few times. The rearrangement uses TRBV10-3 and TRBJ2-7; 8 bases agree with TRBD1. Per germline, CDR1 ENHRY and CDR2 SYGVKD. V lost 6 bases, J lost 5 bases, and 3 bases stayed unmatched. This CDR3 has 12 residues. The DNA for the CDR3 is TGTGCCATCAGGGGACAGGTTGACGAGCAGTACTTC. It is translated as CAIRGQVDEQYF.

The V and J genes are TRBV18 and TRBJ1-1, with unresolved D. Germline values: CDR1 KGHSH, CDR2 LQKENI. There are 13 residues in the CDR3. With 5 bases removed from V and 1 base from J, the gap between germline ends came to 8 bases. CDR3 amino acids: CASSSPGNTEAFF. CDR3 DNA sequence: TGTGCCAGCTCATCGCCGGGGAACACTGAAGCTTTCTTT.

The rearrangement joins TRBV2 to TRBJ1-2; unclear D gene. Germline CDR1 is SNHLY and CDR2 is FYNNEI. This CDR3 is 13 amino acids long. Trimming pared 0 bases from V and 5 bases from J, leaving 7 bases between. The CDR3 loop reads CASSEARGYGYTF. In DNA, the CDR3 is TGTGCCAGCAGTGAAGCGCGGGGTTATGGCTACACCTTC.

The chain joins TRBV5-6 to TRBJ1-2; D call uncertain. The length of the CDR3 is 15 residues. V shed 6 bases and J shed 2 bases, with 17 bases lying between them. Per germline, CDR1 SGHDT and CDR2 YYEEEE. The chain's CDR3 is CASKLKELLNYGYTF. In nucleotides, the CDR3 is TGTGCCAGCAAGCTCAAGGAGCTTCTCAACTATGGCTACACCTTC.

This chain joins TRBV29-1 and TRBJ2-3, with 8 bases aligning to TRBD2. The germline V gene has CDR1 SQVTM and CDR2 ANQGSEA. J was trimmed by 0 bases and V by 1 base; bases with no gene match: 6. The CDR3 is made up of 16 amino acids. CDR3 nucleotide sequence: TGCAGCGTTGAAGGGGGCGGGGGGCGTAGCACAGATACGCAGTATTTT. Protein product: CSVEGGGGRSTDTQYF.

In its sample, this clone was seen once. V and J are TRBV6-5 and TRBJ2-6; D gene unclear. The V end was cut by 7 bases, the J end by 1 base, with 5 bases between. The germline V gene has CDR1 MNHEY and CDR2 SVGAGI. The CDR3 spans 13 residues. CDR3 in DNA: TGTGCCAGCACTCTATCTGGGGCCAACGTCCTGACTTTC. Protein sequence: CASTLSGANVLTF.

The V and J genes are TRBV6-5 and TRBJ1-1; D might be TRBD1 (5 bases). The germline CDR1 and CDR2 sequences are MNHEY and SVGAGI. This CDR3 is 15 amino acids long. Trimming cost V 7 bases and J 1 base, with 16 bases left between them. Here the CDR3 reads CASTLSRGGNTEAFF. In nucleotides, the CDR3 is TGTGCCAGCACCCTGAGCCGGGGGGGGAACACTGAAGCTTTCTTT.

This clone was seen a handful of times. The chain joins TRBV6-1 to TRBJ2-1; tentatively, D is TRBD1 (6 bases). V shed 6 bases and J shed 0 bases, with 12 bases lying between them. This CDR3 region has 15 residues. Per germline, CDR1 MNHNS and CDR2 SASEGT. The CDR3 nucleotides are TGTGCCAGCAGCCCTACAGGGAGCTCCTACAATGAGCAGTTCTTC. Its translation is CASSPTGSSYNEQFF.

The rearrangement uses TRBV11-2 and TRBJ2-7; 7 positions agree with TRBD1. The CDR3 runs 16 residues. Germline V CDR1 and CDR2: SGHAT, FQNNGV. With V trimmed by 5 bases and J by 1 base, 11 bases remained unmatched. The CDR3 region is CASSPGQAKISYEQYF. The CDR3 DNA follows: TGTGCCAGCAGCCCCGGACAGGCCAAAATATCCTACGAGCAGTACTTC.

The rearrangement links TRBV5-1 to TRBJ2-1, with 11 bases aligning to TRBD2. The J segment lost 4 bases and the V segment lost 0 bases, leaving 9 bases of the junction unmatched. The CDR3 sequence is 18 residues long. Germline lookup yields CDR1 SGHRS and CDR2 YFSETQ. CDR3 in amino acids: CASSLGLAGGPLYNEQFF. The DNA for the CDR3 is TGCGCCAGCAGCTTGGGGTTAGCGGGAGGGCCACTGTACAATGAGCAGTTCTTC.

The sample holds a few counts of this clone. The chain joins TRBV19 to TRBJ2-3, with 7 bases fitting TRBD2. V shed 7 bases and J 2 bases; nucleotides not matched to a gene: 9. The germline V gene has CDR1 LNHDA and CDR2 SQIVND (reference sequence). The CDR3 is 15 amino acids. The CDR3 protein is CASTIGGGATDTQYF. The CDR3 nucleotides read TGTGCCAGTACCATCGGGGGAGGGGCCACAGATACGCAGTATTTT.

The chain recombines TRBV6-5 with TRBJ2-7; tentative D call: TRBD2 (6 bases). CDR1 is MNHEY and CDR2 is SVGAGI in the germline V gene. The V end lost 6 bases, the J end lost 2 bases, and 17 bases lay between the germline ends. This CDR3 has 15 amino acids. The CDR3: CASSIRGAGPYEQYF. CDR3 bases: TGTGCCAGCAGCATACGCGGCGCGGGACCCTACGAGCAGTACTTC.

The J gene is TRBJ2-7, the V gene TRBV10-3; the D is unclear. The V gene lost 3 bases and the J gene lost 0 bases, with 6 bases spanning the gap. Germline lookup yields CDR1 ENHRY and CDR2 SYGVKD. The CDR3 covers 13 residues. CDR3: CAISERSSYEQYF. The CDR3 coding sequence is TGTGCCATCAGTGAACGCAGCTCCTACGAGCAGTACTTC.

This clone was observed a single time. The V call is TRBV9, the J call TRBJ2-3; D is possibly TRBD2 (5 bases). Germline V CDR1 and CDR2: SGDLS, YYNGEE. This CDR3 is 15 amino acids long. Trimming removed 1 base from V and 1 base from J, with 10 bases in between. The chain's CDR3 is CASSVLGAGTDTQYF. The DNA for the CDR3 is TGTGCCAGCAGCGTATTGGGAGCTGGCACAGATACGCAGTATTTT.

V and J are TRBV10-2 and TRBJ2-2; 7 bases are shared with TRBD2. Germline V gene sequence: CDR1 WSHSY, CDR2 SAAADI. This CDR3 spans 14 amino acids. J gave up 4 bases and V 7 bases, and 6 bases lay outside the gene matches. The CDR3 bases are TGCGCCAGCAAATCGCTAGCGGCCACCGGGGAGCTGTTTTTT. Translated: CASKSLAATGELFF.

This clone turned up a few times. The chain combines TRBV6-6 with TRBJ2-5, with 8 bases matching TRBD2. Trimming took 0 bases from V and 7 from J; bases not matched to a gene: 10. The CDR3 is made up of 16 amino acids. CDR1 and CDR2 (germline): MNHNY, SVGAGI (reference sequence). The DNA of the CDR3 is TGTGCCAGCAGTTACTCGAGACTAGCGCTGGACCGGACCCAGTACTTC. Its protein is CASSYSRLALDRTQYF.

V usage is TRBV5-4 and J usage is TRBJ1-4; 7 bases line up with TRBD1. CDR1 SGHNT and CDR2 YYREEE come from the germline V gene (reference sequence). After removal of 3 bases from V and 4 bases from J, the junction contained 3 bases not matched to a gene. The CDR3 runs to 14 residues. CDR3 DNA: TGTGCCAGCAGCTACCGGGACAGTAATGAAAAACTGTTTTTT. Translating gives CASSYRDSNEKLFF.